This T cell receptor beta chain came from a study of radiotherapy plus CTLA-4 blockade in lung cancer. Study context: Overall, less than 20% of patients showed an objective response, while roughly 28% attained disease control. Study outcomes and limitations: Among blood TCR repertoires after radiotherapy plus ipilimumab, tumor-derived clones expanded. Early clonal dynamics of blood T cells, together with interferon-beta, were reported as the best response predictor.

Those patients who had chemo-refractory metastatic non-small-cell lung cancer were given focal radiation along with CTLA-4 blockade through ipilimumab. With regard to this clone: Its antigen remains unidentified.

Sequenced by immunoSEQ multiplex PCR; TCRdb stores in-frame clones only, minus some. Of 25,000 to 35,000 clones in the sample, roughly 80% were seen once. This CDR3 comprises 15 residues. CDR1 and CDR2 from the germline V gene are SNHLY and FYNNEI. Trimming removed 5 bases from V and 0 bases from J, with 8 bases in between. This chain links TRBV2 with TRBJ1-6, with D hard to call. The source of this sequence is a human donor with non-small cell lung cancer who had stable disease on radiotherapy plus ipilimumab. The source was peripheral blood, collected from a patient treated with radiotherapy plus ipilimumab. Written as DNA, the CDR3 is TGTGCCAGCAGTCCCGACCCCTCCTATAATTCACCCCTCCACTTT. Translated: CASSPDPSYNSPLHF.